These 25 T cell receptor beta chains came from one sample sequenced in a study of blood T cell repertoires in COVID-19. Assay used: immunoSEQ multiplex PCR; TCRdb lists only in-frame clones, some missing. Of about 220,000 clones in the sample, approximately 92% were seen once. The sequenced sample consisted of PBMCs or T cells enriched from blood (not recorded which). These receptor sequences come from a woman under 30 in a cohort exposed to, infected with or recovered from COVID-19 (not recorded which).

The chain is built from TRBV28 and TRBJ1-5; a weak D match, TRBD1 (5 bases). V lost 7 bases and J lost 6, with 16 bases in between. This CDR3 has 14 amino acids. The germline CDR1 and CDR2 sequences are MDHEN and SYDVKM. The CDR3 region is CASTKVWGGQPQHF. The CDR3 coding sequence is TGTGCCAGCACCAAGGTCTGGGGCGGTCAGCCCCAGCATTTT.

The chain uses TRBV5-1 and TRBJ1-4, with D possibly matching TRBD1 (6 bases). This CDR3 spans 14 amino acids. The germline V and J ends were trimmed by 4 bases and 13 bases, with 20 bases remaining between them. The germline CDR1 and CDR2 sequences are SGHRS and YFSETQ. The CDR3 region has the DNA TGCGCCAGCAGCCCGGGACACCCACAGGAAGCACTGTTTTTT. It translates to CASSPGHPQEALFF.

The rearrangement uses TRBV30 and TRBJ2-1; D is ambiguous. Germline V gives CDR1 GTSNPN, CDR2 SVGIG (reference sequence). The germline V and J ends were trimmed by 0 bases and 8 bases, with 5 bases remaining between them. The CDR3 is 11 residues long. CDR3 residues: CAWSVRYEQFF. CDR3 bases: TGTGCCTGGAGTGTACGGTATGAGCAGTTCTTC.

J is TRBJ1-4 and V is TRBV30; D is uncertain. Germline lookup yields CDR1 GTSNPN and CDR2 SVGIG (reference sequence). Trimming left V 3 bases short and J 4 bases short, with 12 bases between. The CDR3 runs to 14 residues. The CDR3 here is CAWRKPRHNEKLFF. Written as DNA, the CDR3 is TGTGCCTGGAGGAAGCCCCGACATAATGAAAAACTGTTTTTT.

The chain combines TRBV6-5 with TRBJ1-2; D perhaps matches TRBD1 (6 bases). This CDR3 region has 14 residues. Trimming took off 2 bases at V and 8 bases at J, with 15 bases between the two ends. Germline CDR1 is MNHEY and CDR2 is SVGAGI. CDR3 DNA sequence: TGTGCCAGCAGTTACGCGTCAGGGGATGACGGCTACACCTTC. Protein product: CASSYASGDDGYTF.

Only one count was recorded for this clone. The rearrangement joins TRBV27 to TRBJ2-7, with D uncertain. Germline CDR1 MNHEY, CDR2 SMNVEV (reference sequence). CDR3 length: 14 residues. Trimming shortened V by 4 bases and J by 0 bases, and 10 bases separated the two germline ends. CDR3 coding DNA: TGTGCCAGCAGTTCCTATGGGCCCTCCTACGAGCAGTACTTC. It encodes CASSSYGPSYEQYF.

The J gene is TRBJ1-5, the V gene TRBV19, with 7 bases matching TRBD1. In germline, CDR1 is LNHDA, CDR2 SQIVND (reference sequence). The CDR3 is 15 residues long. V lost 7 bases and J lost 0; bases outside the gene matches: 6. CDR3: CASKEGTDSNQPQHF. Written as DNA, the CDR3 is TGTGCCAGTAAGGAGGGGACAGATAGCAATCAGCCCCAGCATTTT.

As DNA, the CDR3 is TGTGCCAGCAGCCCCGGGGAAGGGGGGAACACTGAAGCTTTCTTT. This translates into CASSPGEGGNTEAFF. The genes are TRBV6-2 or TRBV6-3 and TRBJ1-1; tentatively, D is TRBD1 (6 bases). Germline assignment: CDR1 MNHEY and CDR2 SVGEGT. This CDR3 comprises 15 residues. The V end was cut by 6 bases, the J end by 1 base, with 15 bases between.

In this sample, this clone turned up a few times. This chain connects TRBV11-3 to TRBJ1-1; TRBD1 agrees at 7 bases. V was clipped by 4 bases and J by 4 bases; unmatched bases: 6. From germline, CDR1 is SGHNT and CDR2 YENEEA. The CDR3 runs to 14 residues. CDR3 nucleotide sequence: TGTGCCAGCAGCTCCACAGGGGCCCCCACTGAAGCTTTCTTT. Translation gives CASSSTGAPTEAFF.

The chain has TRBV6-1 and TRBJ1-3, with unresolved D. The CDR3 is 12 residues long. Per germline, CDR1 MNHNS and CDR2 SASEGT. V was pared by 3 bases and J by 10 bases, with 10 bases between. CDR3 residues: CASSERLETIYF. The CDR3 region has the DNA TGTGCCAGCAGTGAGCGTCTTGAGACCATATATTTT.

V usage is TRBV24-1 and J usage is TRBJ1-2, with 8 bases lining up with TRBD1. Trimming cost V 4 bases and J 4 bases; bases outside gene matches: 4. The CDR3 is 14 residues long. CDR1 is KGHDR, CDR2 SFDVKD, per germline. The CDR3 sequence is CATSEDDRGYGYTF. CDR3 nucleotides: TGTGCCACCAGTGAGGACGACAGGGGCTATGGCTACACCTTC.

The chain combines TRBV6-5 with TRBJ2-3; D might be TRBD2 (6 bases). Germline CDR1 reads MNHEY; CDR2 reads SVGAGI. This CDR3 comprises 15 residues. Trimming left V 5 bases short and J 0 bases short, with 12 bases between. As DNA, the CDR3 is TGTGCCAGCAGTCGCGGGATTCCTAGCACAGATACGCAGTATTTT. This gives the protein CASSRGIPSTDTQYF.

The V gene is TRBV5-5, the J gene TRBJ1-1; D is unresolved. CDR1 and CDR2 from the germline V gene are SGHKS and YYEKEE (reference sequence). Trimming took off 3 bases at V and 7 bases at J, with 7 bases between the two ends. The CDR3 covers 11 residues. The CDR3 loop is CASSSEVEAFF. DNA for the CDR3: TGTGCCAGCAGCTCGGAGGTTGAAGCTTTCTTT.

This CDR3 is CASTDDYSPLHF. The CDR3, as DNA: TGTGCCAGCACCGACGACTATTCACCCCTCCACTTT. V gene TRBV2 combines with J gene TRBJ1-6; no clear D gene. V lost 7 bases and J 8 bases, leaving 9 bases between the germline ends. CDR3 length equals 12 residues. CDR1 is SNHLY, CDR2 FYNNEI, per germline.

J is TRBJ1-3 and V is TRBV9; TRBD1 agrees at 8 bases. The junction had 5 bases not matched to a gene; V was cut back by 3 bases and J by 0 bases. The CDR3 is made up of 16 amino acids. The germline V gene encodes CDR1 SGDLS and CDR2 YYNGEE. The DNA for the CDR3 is TGTGCCAGCAGCGGACGACAGGGGAGCTCTGGAAACACCATATATTTT. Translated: CASSGRQGSSGNTIYF.

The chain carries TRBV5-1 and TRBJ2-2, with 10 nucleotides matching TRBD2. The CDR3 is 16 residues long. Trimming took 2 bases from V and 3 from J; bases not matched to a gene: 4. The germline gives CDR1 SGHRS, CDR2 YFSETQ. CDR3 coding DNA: TGCGCCAGCAGCTTCCCTAGCGGGGGATACACCGGGGAGCTGTTTTTT. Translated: CASSFPSGGYTGELFF.

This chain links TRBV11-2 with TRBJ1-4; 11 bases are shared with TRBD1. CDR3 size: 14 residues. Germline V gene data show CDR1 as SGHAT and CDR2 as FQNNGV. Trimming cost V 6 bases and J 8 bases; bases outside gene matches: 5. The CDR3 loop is CASRIRDRGEKLFF. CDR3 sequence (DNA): TGTGCCAGCAGGATCCGGGACAGGGGGGAAAAACTGTTTTTT.

The CDR3 DNA sequence: TGTGCCAGCAGCCGGACTAGCGGGGATAATGAGCAGTTCTTC. It codes for CASSRTSGDNEQFF. The rearrangement links TRBV7-2 to TRBJ2-1; TRBD2 matches 12 bases. Germline values: CDR1 SGHTA, CDR2 FQGNSA. J was trimmed by 7 bases and V by 5 bases; bases with no gene match: 3. CDR3 length equals 14 residues.

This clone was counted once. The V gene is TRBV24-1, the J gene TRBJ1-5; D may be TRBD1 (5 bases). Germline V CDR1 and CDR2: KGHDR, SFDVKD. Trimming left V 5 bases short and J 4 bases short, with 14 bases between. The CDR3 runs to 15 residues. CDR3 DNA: TGTGCCACCAGTGTAGGTCCGGGGGGGAATCAGCCCCAGCATTTT. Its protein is CATSVGPGGNQPQHF.

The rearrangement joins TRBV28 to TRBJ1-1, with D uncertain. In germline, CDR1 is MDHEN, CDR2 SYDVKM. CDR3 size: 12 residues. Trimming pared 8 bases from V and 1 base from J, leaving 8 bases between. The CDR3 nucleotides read TGTGCCAGCCACGACAAGAACACTGAAGCTTTCTTT. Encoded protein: CASHDKNTEAFF.

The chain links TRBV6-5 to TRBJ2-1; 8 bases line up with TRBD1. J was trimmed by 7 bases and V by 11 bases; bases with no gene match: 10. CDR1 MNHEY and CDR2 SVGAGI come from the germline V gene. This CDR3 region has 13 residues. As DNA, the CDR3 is TGTGCCTGTGGGGCAGGGGGCTGGAATGAGCAGTTCTTC. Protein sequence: CACGAGGWNEQFF.

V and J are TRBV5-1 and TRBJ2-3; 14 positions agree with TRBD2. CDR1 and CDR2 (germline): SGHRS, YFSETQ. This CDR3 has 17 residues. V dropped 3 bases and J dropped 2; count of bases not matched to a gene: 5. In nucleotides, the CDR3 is TGCGCCAGCAGCTACCGGGGACTAGCGGGAGACACAGATACGCAGTATTTT. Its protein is CASSYRGLAGDTDTQYF.

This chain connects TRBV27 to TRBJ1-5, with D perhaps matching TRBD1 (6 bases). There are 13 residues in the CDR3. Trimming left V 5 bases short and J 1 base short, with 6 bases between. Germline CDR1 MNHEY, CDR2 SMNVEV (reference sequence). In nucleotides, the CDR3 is TGTGCCAGCAGTCAGGGGAGCAATCAGCCCCAGCATTTT. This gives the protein CASSQGSNQPQHF.

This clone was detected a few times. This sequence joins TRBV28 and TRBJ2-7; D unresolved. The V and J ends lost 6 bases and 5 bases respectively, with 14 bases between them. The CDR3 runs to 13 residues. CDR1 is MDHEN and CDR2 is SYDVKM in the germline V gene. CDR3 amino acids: CASRGRMVDEQYF. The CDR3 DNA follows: TGTGCCAGCAGGGGCCGGATGGTGGACGAGCAGTACTTC.

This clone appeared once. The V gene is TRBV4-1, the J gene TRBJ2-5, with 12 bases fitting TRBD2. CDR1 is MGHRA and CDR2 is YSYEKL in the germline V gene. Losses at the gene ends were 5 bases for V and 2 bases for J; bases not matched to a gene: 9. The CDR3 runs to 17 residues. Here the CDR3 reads CASSRPRLAGEQETQYF. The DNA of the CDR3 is TGCGCCAGCAGCAGGCCGAGACTAGCGGGGGAACAAGAGACCCAGTACTTC.